This T cell receptor (beta chain) was captured in a study of human T cells and chemical hapten exposure. A single record per CDR3 protein comes from TCRdb applying MiXCR to the RACE reads. The sample yields 250,000 or so distinct CDR3 sequences, around 7.3% seen once. V gave up 0 bases and J gave up 0 bases, with 6 bases separating them. This CDR3 contains 15 residues. Per the germline V gene, CDR1 is SGHAT and CDR2 is FQNNGV. Sample time point: pre-sensitization, week 0. The sample's treatment: therapeutic diphenylcyclopropenone sensitization with weekly scalp DPC. The chain links TRBV11-2 to TRBJ2-1; D remains ambiguous. The source was whole blood, collected in connection with sensitization to the hapten diphenylcyclopropenone (DPC). The origin of this receptor is a man between 18 and 29 years old with alopecia areata. Some clones in this sample may be carry-over from other donors' samples. The CDR3 is CASSLDPSSYNEQFF. The CDR3 DNA reads as TGTGCCAGCAGCTTAGATCCGAGCTCCTACAATGAGCAGTTCTTC.